This TCR beta chain derives from a study of blood T cell repertoires in COVID-19. Study context: The cDNA or gDNA used as material had been derived from T cells, B-cell-depleted T cells, or PBMCs.

J lost 6 bases, V lost 4 bases, and 3 bases had no gene match. This CDR3 comprises 15 residues. Per the original methods: It was from reference gene primer amplification that nucleated cell counts were estimated. Only in-frame clones appear in the TCRdb table, and some are missing; sequencing was by immunoSEQ multiplex PCR. Clone size and the V and J calls come from that table; the DNA yielded D and trimming. The sample contains over 150,000 clones, around 90% of which appear only once. V is TRBV5-3 and J is TRBJ2-1; 14 nucleotides agree with TRBD2. TRBV5-3 is noted as an ORF with a role that remains uncertain. Sequenced: peripheral blood. This TCR was recovered from a man aged 18 to 29 with COVID-19, enrolled during active disease. CDR3 amino acids: CARSLGLAGVNEQFF. The CDR3 DNA reads as TGTGCCAGAAGCCTGGGACTAGCGGGAGTCAATGAGCAGTTCTTC.